The 3 T cell receptor beta chains below were found in one sample sequenced in a study of blood T cell repertoires in COVID-19. Clones were read by immunoSEQ multiplex PCR, and TCRdb kept only the in-frame ones, dropping some. In the table there are fewer than 200,000 clones, approximately 78% of which are singletons. The sequenced sample consisted of PBMCs or T cells enriched from blood (not recorded which). The receptors shown here come from a woman aged 45-65 years who had recovered from COVID-19.

The rearrangement links TRBV4-2 to TRBJ2-3, with D possibly matching TRBD2 (5 bases). The CDR3 covers 14 residues. Looked up from germline, CDR1 is LGHNA and CDR2 is YNFKEQ. Trimming pared 2 bases from V and 7 bases from J, leaving 13 bases between. The CDR3 coding sequence is TGTGCCAGCAGCCAATCAGCGGTTTCAAATACGCAGTATTTT. Translation gives CASSQSAVSNTQYF.

The rearrangement uses TRBV3-1 (or the pseudogene TRBV3-2) and TRBJ1-1; tentative D call: TRBD1 (5 bases). V shed 7 bases and J shed 1 base, with 28 bases lying between them. The CDR3 covers 19 residues. Per germline, CDR1 LGHDT and CDR2 YNNKEL (reference sequence). The CDR3 nucleotides read TGTGCCAGCACCCCCGGGGGTGGAAGAGTGGGACGAGAGAACACTGAAGCTTTCTTT. This gives the protein CASTPGGGRVGRENTEAFF.

The V gene is TRBV7-9, the J gene TRBJ2-3; maybe TRBD2 (5 bases). Germline values: CDR1 SEHNR, CDR2 FQNEAQ (reference sequence). The CDR3 is made up of 15 amino acids. Trimming pared 1 base from V and 3 bases from J, leaving 11 bases between. Written as DNA, the CDR3 is TGTGCCAGCAGCTTAGACCTAGCCGGGACAGATACGCAGTATTTT. This gives the protein CASSLDLAGTDTQYF.